This note documents a single T cell receptor (beta chain) sequence. The target of this receptor is not known. No per-base quality is available; no much larger clone lies one base away. The data are from a study of blood T cell repertoires in COVID-19 (dated by TCRdb to 2018 to 2021). In terms of the full investigation: The collaborator samples originated in the United States, Italy and Spain and spanned the acute and convalescent phases of COVID-19. The prospective study material was composed of cDNA or gDNA derived from T cells, B-cell-depleted T cells, or PBMCs. Deeply sampled blood TCRbeta repertoires from subjects exposed to, actively infected with, or recovered from COVID-19 were included in the dataset. A freely available public database, intended as a resource for researchers studying the immune response to SARS-CoV-2, is where the repertoires were released. The samples were drawn from the first 160 participants of the ongoing ImmuneRACE study and from over 950 subjects provided by 6 global collaborators. Nearly every sample came with metadata listing a de-identified subject ID, COVID-19 status, age in years and sex. Where available, HLA class I and class II types were taken from metadata supplied by the sample provider and were not determined by assay-based typing. Broad study findings and their caveats: How much clinical and demographic metadata was included differed by source and by participant, and the metadata was provided uncurated.

Including cysteine and phenylalanine, the CDR3 has 15 amino acids. CDR3 DNA is the only sequence kept; it has 45 bases, read in frame from the first base. Sequences MNHEY (CDR1) and SMNVEV (CDR2) are obtained from the germline V gene (reference sequence). From V the trimming removes 5 bases and from J it removes 0 bases, while the gene matches leave 3 bases of the junction unaccounted for. TCRbeta CDR3 regions were amplified from genomic DNA using the immunoSEQ Assay, a bias-controlled multiplex PCR. The authors' analysis ran thus. The number of nucleated cells in each sample was estimated from the amplification of reference gene primers within the assay. Sequence reads were collapsed and filtered to measure the absolute abundance of every unique TCRbeta CDR3 rearrangement. Productive Simpson clonality was computed per sample as the square root of Simpson's diversity index over productive rearrangements. TCRdb carries this immuneACCESS record with in-frame sequences only. Its versions omit some clonotypes, under half of them owing to an unresolved V gene in the studies checked, with the rest unexplained. From that table come the V and J calls and clone size; the DNA was used to work out D and trimming. Recorded for this sample are over 250,000 clones; about 89% of them occurred a single time. The leading ten clones occupy about 2.7% of the sample.

In the prospective study, participants were roughly 18 to 95 years old, resided in about two dozen geographic areas of the United States, and were enrolled through a virtual design. To assign participants to cohorts, the prospective study relied on clinical history that participants themselves reported in a screening survey and a study questionnaire. For ImmuneRACE Cohort 3, a participant was defined as recovered based on two consecutive negative NP/OP PCR tests, clearance by a healthcare professional, or resolution of symptoms. In the prospective study, whole blood, serum and a nasopharyngeal or oropharyngeal swab were collected from each participant by mobile phlebotomists. Over a roughly 2-month period, participants in the prospective study had the option of providing additional blood draws and questionnaires. Before DNA extraction, prospective study blood samples were shipped either frozen or at room temperature.

The receptor was isolated from a woman between 18 and 29 years old who had recovered from COVID-19. The V gene is TRBV27 and the J gene is TRBJ2-1; TRBD1 fits 8 bases in the junction. Source material: PBMCs or T cells enriched from blood (not recorded which). This receptor carries the CDR3 CASSQGQGSYNEQFF. DNA sequence: TGTGCCAGCAGTCAAGGACAGGGCTCCTACAATGAGCAGTTCTTC.